This TCR beta chain was captured by sequencing in a study of T cell responses to AZD1222 COVID-19 vaccine (dated by TCRdb to about 2021). Broadly, across the study: AZD1222 recipients given second doses at about 4 weeks or at about 12 weeks were pooled, since spike-specific TCR depth and breadth were not found to differ between the two schedules. A total of about 240 trial participants underwent TCR sequencing, of whom about 210 received two doses of AZD1222 and some 25 received two doses of the MenACWY control vaccine. Trial participants were enrolled by age into subgroups of 18-55, 56-69 and 70-plus years, and around 150, 28 and 57 TCR-sequenced participants, respectively, were included in these subgroups.

Trimming removed 5 bases from V and 7 bases from J, leaving 15 bases between the germline ends. From the cysteine through the phenylalanine, the CDR3 covers 15 amino acids. Just the 45-base CDR3 DNA is kept, in frame starting at base 1. CDR1 SEHNR and CDR2 FQNEAQ are derived from the germline V gene (reference sequence). With respect to this clone: Its antigen is currently not known. No base qualities exist here, and no much larger clone lies one base off it.

The intended sense of this specimen's time point label: baseline before first vaccination. The vaccinee samples were drawn from two UK trials, COV001 and COV002, one of which was a single-blind randomized controlled phase 2/3 trial testing AZD1222 (ChAdOx1 nCoV-19) in healthy adults. For TCRbeta chain sequencing, PBMC samples were collected from trial participants at day 0 and at day 28 after the second dose. The CDR3 regions of human TCRbeta chains were analyzed by immunosequencing. The source study handled its data this way. TCRs in the repertoires were matched against a reference library of SARS-CoV-2-specific TCRs that had been generated with the MIRA antigen-specificity platform. Breadth was defined as the fraction of unique TCRs that were SARS-CoV-2-associated. Depth was defined as the fraction of total T cells that were SARS-CoV-2-associated. Using the MIRA data, each spike-specific TCR was mapped to the spike region that the TCR reacts to and placed in a CD4 or CD8 class. Log10-transformed breadth and depth values were compared by one-way ANOVA with Sidak's multiple comparisons tests. Drawn from immuneACCESS, this table holds only the in-frame rearrangements with V and J called that TCRdb kept. Clones are partly lost; checked studies trace under half to an unresolved V gene and leave the rest unexplained. The V and J calls and clone size come from that table; D and trimming were worked out from the DNA. Present in this sample are more than 110,000 clones, about 92% of which were seen just once. The top ten hold about 3% of the sample.

The investigation overall reported the following: After two AZD1222 doses, spike-specific TCR breadth and depth were significantly higher than at day 0 and than in MenACWY recipients. Epitopes outside the regions mutated in the B.1.351 and B.1.1.7 variants were reportedly recognized by nearly half of the unique spike-specific TCRs. The vaccine-associated CD4 TCRs covered the entire spike protein, and the dominant responses fell in regions 160-218 and 743-854. The 56-69-year group was small, and its depth increase did not reach significance, likely because of low power. Conclusions about previously exposed vaccinees are limited because only five to seven AZD1222 recipients were SARS-CoV-2 seropositive at baseline. Because no day 14 peak-response samples were available, repertoires were characterized only after the peak T cell response. Participants were mostly white British, with more females than males. The authors suggested clonal diversity may have been underestimated.

The specimen was peripheral blood, collected on day 0 of AZD1222 vaccination. This receptor was taken from an adult in good health. Recombination linked TRBV7-9 to TRBJ1-6, with the D segment identity uncertain. The CDR3 reads as follows: CASSRWIDRNSPLHF. The nucleotides are TGTGCCAGCAGCCGATGGATCGATCGGAATTCACCCCTCCACTTT.